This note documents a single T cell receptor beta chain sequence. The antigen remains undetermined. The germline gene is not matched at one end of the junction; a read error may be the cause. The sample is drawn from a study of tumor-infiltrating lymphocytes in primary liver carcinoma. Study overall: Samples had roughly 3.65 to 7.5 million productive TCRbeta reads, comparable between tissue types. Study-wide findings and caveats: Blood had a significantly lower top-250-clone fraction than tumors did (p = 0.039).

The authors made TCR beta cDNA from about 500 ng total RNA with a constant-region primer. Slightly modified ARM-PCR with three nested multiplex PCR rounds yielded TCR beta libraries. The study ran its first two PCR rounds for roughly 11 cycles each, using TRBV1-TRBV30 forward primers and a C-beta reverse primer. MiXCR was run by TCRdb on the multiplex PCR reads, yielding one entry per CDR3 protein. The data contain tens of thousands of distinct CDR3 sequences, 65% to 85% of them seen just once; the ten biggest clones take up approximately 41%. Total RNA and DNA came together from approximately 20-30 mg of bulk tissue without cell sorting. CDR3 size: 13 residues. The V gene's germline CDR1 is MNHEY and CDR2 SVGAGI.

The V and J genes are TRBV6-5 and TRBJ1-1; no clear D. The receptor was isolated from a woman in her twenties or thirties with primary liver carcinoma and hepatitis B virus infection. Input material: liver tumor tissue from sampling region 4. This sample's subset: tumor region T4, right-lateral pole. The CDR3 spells CVSTEGAHTEAFF. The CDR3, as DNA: TGTGTCAGCACTGAGGGAGCTCACACTGAAGCTTTCTTT.